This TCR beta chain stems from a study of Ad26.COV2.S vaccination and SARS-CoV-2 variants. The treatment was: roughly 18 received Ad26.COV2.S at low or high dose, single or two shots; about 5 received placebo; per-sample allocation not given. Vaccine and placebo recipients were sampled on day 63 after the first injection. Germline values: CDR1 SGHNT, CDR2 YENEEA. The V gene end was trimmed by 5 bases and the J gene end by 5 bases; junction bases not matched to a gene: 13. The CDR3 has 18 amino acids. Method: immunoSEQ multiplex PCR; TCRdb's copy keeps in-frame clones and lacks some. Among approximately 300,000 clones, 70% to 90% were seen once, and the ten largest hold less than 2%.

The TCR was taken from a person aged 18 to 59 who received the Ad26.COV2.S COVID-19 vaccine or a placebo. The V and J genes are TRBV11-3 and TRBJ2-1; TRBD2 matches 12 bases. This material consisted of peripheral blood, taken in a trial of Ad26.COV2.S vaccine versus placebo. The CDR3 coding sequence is TGTGCCAGCAGCCCCTGGCCCGAACTAGCGGGGGGTAACAATGAGCAGTTCTTC. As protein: CASSPWPELAGGNNEQFF. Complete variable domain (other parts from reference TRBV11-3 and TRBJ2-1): EAGVVQSPRYKIIEKKQPVAFWCNPISGHNTLYWYLQNLGQGPELLIRYENEEAVDDSQLPKDRFSAERLKGVDSTLKIQPAELGDSAVYLCASSPWPELAGGNNEQFFGPGTRLTVL.